The 10 T cell receptor beta chains presented below share a single source sample, sequenced in a study of early T cells in non-severe SARS-CoV-2 infection. Via MiXCR, TCRdb re-called the 5' RACE reads, giving one row per CDR3 protein. This sample has some 96,000 distinct CDR3 sequences; about 10% occur once, and the top ten carry around 4.3%. Sequencing was performed on whole blood, taken at baseline. These receptors all stem from an adult who was a healthcare worker with PCR-confirmed SARS-CoV-2 infection or an uninfected control (not recorded which).

In its sample, this clonotype was seen a few times. This sequence joins TRBV7-8 and TRBJ1-4; TRBD1 aligns across 8 bases. CDR1 and CDR2 (germline): SGHVS, FQNEAQ. With 5 bases clipped from V and 14 bases from J, the junction kept 16 bases outside the gene matches. The CDR3 contains 15 residues. The CDR3 bases are TGTGCCAGCAGCCCCCACGACGGACAGGGATTAATGCTGTTTTTT. This sequence encodes CASSPHDGQGLMLFF.

This clonotype was recorded at least ten times. The rearrangement links TRBV3-1 to TRBJ1-3; D not certain. Trimming stripped 4 bases from V and 4 bases from J, with 11 bases between. The CDR3 spans 14 residues. Germline-derived CDR1 and CDR2 are LGHDT and YNNKEL (reference sequence). The CDR3 bases are TGTGCCAGCAGCCTTCCCTCCACCGGAAACACCATATATTTT. Translation: CASSLPSTGNTIYF. Full variable domain (missing parts from reference TRBV3-1 and TRBJ1-3): DTAVSQTPKYLVTQMGNDKSIKCEQNLGHDTMYWYKQDSKKFLKIMFSYNNKELIINETVPNRFSPKSPDKAHLNLHINSLELGDSAVYFCASSLPSTGNTIYFGEGSWLTVV.

The sample holds many counts of this clonotype. Here the CDR3 reads CASSPGLLNEKLFF. The CDR3 DNA reads as TGTGCCAGCAGTCCCGGGTTACTTAATGAAAAACTGTTTTTT. The rearrangement uses TRBV6-5 and TRBJ1-4; D not certain. The CDR3 sequence is 14 residues long. Germline V gene sequence: CDR1 MNHEY, CDR2 SVGAGI. The ends were cut back, 5 bases at V and 4 bases at J, with 11 bases in the middle.

There are a few counts of this clonotype. The V and J genes are TRBV7-3 and TRBJ2-1; D might be TRBD2 (6 bases). The CDR3 has 13 amino acids. CDR1 SGHTA and CDR2 FQGTGA come from the germline V gene. V lost 4 bases, J lost 9 bases, and 13 bases lay in between. CDR3 DNA: TGTGCCAGCAGCTCGTCGCGGGACGGTGAGCAGTTCTTC. This translates into CASSSSRDGEQFF.

V and J are TRBV7-9 and TRBJ2-1, with 11 bases lining up with TRBD2. Germline lookup yields CDR1 SEHNR and CDR2 FQNEAQ (reference sequence). Unmatched junction bases numbered 5, after V lost 6 bases and J lost 4 bases. CDR3 length: 15 amino acids. This CDR3 reads CASSRLAGTYNEQFF. The CDR3 region has the DNA TGTGCCAGCAGTCGACTAGCGGGGACATACAATGAGCAGTTCTTC.

This chain links TRBV6-5 with TRBJ2-1, with D uncertain. CDR3 length equals 16 residues. V shed 0 bases and J shed 1 base, with 10 bases lying between them. CDR1 and CDR2 (germline): MNHEY, SVGAGI. As DNA, the CDR3 is TGTGCCAGCAGTTACTCGGGTCGGTGGTCCTACAATGAGCAGTTCTTC. Translating gives CASSYSGRWSYNEQFF.

CDR3 sequence: CASSVQGRDTQYF. In DNA form, the CDR3 reads TGTGCCAGCAGTGTCCAGGGCAGGGATACGCAGTATTTT. The chain uses TRBV6-1 and TRBJ2-3; maybe TRBD1 (5 bases). Deletions cut 4 bases from V and 6 bases from J, with 11 bases between. The CDR3 spans 13 residues. Germline V gene sequence: CDR1 MNHNS, CDR2 SASEGT.

The V and J genes are TRBV29-1 and TRBJ2-1, with 8 bases aligning to TRBD2. Trimming removed 8 bases from V and 7 bases from J; junction bases left unmatched: 16. The germline CDR1 and CDR2 sequences are SQVTM and ANQGSEA. The CDR3 runs 15 residues. This CDR3 reads CSISLGLGGRNEQFF. CDR3 DNA: TGCAGCATCTCGCTGGGACTAGGGGGGAGGAATGAGCAGTTCTTC.

This clonotype turned up a few times. A much larger clone is a single base away; this may be a read error. The chain couples TRBV29-1 to TRBJ2-7, with TRBD2 as a possible D gene (5 bases). Germline loops: CDR1 SQVTM, CDR2 ANQGSEA. The CDR3 runs 13 residues. CDR3 sequence reads: CSDEVTRDYEQYF. Here the CDR3 DNA reads TGCAGCGATGAAGTCACTAGGGACTACGAGCAGTACTTC.

There are many counts of this clonotype. The rearrangement links TRBV6-6 to TRBJ2-1; no clear D gene. This CDR3 is built from 14 residues. Looked up from germline, CDR1 is MNHNY and CDR2 is SVGAGI (reference sequence). V was trimmed by 0 bases and J by 4 bases, leaving 7 bases between them. The CDR3 bases are TGTGCCAGCAGTTACTCGCGAGTTTACAATGAGCAGTTCTTC. As protein: CASSYSRVYNEQFF.